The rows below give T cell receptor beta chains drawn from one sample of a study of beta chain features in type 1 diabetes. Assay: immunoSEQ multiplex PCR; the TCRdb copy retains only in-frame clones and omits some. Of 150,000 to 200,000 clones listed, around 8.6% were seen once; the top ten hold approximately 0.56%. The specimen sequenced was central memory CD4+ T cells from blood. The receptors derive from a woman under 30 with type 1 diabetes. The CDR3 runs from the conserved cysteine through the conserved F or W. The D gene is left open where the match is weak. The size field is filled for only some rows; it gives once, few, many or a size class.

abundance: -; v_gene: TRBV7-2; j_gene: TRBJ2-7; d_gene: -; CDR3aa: CASNDRGYEQYF; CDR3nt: TGTGCCAGCAACGACCGGGGCTACGAGCAGTACTTC
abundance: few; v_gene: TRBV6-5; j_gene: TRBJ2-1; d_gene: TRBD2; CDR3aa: CASSRGGYNEQFF; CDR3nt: TGTGCCAGCTCCCGCGGGGGCTACAATGAGCAGTTCTTC
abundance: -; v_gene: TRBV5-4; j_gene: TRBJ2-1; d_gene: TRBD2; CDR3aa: CANRDGGRGGNEQFF; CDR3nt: TGTGCCAACAGGGATGGCGGGAGGGGCGGCAATGAGCAGTTCTTC
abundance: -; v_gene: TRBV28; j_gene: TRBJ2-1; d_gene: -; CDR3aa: CASSSPWWEGSSYNEQFF; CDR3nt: TGTGCCAGCAGTTCCCCGTGGTGGGAAGGGAGCTCCTACAATGAGCAGTTCTTC
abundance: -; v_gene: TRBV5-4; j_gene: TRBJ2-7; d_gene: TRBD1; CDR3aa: CASSLALGGVGMEQYF; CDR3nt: TGTGCCAGCAGCTTGGCCCTAGGGGGCGTTGGGATGGAGCAGTACTTC
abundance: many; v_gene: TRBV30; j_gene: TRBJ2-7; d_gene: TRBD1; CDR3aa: CAWSGTGGEQYF; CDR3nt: TGTGCCTGGAGTGGCACAGGGGGCGAGCAGTACTTC
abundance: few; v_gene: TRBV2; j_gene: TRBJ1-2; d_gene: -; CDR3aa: CASSGQGYGYTF; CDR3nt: TGTGCCAGCAGTGGGCAGGGCTATGGCTACACCTTC
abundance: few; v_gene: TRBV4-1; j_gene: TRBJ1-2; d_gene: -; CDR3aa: CASTPSGGANYGYTF; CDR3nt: TGCGCCAGCACCCCTAGCGGTGGAGCTAACTATGGCTACACCTTC
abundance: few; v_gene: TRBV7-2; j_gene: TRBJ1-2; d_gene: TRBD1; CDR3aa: CASSRGQGFDGYTF; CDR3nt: TGTGCCAGCAGTCGGGGACAGGGGTTTGATGGCTACACCTTC
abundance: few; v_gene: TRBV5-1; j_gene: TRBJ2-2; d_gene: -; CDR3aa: CASSLPHQQGTGELFF; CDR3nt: TGCGCCAGCAGCTTGCCCCACCAGCAGGGTACCGGGGAGCTGTTTTTT
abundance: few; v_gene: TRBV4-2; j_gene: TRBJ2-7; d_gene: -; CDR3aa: CASSQATKYEQYF; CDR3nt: TGTGCCAGCAGCCAAGCGACTAAATACGAGCAGTACTTC
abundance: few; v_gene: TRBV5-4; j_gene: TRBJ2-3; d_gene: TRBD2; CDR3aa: CASSLKRGGNTDTQYF; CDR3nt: TGTGCCAGCAGCTTGAAGCGGGGTGGGAACACAGATACGCAGTATTTT
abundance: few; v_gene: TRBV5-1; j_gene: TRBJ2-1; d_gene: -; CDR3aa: CASSFLNEQFF; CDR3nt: TGCGCCAGCAGCTTCCTAAATGAGCAGTTCTTC
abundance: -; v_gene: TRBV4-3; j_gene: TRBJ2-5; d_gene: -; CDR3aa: CASSQAGDGTQYF; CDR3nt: TGCGCCAGCAGCCAGGCAGGGGACGGGACCCAGTACTTC
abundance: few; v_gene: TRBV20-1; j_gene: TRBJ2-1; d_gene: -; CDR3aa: CSATPRNEQFF; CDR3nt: TGCAGTGCCACCCCCAGGAATGAGCAGTTCTTC
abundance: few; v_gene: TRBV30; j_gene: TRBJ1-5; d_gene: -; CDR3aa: CAWNQGTSNQPQHF; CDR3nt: TGTGCCTGGAACCAGGGTACGAGTAATCAGCCCCAGCATTTT
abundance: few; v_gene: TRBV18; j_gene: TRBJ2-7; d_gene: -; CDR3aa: CASSRETGNEQYF; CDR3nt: TGTGCCAGCTCCCGCGAGACAGGTAACGAGCAGTACTTC
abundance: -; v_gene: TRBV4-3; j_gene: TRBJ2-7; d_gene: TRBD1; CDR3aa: CASSQGDRASEQYF; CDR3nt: TGCGCCAGCAGCCAAGGGGACAGGGCGTCCGAGCAGTACTTC
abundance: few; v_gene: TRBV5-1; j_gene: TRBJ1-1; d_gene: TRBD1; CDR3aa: CASSLGTGTVNTEAFF; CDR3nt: TGCGCCAGCAGTTTAGGGACCGGGACAGTGAACACTGAAGCTTTCTTT
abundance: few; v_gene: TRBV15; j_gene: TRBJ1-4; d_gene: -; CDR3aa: CATSRAGGTGEKLFF; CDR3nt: TGTGCCACCAGCAGAGCGGGTGGGACTGGAGAAAAACTGTTTTTT
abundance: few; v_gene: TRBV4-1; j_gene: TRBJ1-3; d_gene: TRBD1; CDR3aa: CASSQGDRVGNTIYF; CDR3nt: TGCGCCAGCAGCCAAGGGGACAGGGTTGGAAACACCATATATTTT
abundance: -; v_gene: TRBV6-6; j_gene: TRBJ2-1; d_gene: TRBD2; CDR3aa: CASSYSGGEQFF; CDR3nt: TGTGCCAGCAGTTACAGCGGGGGCGAGCAGTTCTTC
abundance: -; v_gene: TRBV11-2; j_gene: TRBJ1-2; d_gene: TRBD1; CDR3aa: CASSLVDRARGYTF; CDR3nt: TGTGCCAGCAGCTTGGTCGACAGGGCGCGGGGCTACACCTTC
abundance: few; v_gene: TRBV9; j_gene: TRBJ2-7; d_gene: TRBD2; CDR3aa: CASSVGEAGGEQYF; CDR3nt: TGTGCCAGCAGCGTAGGGGAGGCGGGGGGGGAGCAGTACTTC
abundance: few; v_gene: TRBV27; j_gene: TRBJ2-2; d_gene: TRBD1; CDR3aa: CASSRDRGNTGELFF; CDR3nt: TGTGCCAGCAGCCGGGACAGGGGCAACACCGGGGAGCTGTTTTTT
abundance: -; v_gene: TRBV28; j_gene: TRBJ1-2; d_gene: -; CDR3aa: CASSLSPTASGGYTF; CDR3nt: TGTGCCAGCAGTTTATCCCCGACAGCTTCTGGGGGCTACACCTTC
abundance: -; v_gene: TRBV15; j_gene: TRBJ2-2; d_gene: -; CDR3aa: CATSSRNTGELFF; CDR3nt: TGTGCCACCAGCAGTAGGAACACCGGGGAGCTGTTTTTT
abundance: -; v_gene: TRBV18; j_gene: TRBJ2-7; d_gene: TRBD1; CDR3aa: CASSPYRQGTYEQYF; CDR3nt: TGTGCCAGCTCACCCTATCGACAGGGGACCTACGAGCAGTACTTC
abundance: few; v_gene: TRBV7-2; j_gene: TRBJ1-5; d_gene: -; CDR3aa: CASSRNSNQPQHF; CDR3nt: TGTGCCAGCTCCAGGAATAGCAATCAGCCCCAGCATTTT
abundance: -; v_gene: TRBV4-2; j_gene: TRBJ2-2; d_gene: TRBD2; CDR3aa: CASSPASGLTGPGELFF; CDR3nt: TGTGCCAGCAGCCCGGCTAGCGGGCTAACCGGACCCGGGGAGCTGTTTTTT
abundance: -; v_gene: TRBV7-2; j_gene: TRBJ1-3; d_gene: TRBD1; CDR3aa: CASSLEGQGGNTIYF; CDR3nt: TGTGCCAGCAGCTTGGAGGGACAGGGCGGAAACACCATATATTTT
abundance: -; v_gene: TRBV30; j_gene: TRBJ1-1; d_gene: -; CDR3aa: CAWSEQMNTEAFF; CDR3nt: TGTGCCTGGAGTGAACAGATGAACACTGAAGCTTTCTTT
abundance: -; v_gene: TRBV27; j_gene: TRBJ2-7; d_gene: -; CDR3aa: CARQGRYEQYF; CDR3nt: TGTGCCAGACAGGGGAGGTACGAGCAGTACTTC
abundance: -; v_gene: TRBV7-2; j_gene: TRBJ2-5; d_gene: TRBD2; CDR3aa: CASSLMRTSGVQETQYF; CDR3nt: TGTGCCAGCAGCTTGATGCGGACTAGCGGGGTCCAAGAGACCCAGTACTTC
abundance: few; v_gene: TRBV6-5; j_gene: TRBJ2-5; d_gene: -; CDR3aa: CASRPQWAKETQYF; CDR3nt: TGTGCCAGCAGGCCTCAATGGGCGAAAGAGACCCAGTACTTC
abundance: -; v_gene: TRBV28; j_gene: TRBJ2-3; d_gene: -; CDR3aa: CATLLAFAADTQYF; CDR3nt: TGTGCCACTCTTCTAGCGTTTGCGGCAGATACGCAGTATTTT
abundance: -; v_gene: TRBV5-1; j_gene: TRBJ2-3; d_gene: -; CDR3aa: CASRRLGASSTDTQYF; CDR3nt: TGCGCCAGCAGAAGGTTGGGGGCATCTAGCACAGATACGCAGTATTTT
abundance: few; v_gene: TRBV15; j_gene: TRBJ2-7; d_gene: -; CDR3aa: CATSFQGGSEQYF; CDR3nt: TGTGCCACCAGCTTCCAGGGGGGAAGCGAGCAGTACTTC
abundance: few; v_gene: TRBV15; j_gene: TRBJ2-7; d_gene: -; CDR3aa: CATSRVGGNYEQYF; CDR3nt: TGTGCCACCAGCAGAGTCGGCGGTAACTACGAGCAGTACTTC
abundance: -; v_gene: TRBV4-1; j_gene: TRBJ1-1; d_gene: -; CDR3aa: CASSQVETGLNTEAFF; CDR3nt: TGCGCCAGCAGCCAAGTTGAGACGGGATTGAACACTGAAGCTTTCTTT
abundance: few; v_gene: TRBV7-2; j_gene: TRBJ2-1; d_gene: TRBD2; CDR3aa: CASSLDSVAGNEQFF; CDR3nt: TGTGCCAGCAGCTTAGATTCGGTAGCGGGAAATGAGCAGTTCTTC
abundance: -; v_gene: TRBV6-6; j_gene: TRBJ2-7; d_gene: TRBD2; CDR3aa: CASSRPGLAHF; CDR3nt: TGTGCCAGCAGTCGACCGGGACTAGCGCACTTC
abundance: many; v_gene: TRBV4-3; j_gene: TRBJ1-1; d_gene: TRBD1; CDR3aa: CASSLGTGEAFF; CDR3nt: TGCGCCAGCAGCCTAGGGACAGGTGAAGCTTTCTTT
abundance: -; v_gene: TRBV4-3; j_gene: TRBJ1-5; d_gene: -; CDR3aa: CASSQGQFNQPQHF; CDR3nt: TGCGCCAGCAGCCAAGGACAGTTCAATCAGCCCCAGCATTTT
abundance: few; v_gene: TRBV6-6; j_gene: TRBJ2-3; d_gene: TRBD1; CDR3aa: CASSSRDRGTDTQYF; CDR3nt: TGTGCCAGCAGTAGTCGGGACAGGGGAACAGATACGCAGTATTTT
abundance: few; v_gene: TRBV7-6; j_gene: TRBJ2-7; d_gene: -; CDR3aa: CASSTDRYEQYF; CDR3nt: TGTGCCAGCAGCACAGACCGCTACGAGCAGTACTTC
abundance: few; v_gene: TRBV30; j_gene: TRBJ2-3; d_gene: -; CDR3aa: CAWSIDSPSGAQYF; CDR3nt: TGTGCCTGGAGTATCGATAGCCCATCGGGGGCGCAGTATTTT
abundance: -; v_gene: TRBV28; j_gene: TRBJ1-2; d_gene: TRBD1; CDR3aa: CASSLGQIHGYTF; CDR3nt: TGTGCCAGCAGTCTGGGACAGATCCATGGCTACACCTTC
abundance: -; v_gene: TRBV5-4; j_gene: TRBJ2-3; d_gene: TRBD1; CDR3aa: CASSGTGTVDTQYF; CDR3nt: TGTGCCAGCAGCGGAACCGGGACAGTGGATACGCAGTATTTT
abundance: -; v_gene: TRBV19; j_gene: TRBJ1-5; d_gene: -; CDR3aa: CASSRQFNQPQHF; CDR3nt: TGTGCCAGTAGCCGACAGTTCAATCAGCCCCAGCATTTT
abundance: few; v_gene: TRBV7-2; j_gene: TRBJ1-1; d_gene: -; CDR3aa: CASSLGVTQNTEAFF; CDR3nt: TGTGCCAGCAGCTTAGGGGTGACACAGAACACTGAAGCTTTCTTT
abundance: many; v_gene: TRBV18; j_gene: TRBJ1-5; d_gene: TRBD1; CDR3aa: CASSPQGATNQPQHF; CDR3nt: TGTGCCAGCTCACCCCAGGGGGCGACCAATCAGCCCCAGCATTTT
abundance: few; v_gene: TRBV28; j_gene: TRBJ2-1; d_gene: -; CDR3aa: CASSSTLHEQFF; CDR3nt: TGTGCCAGCAGTTCTACGTTACATGAGCAGTTCTTC
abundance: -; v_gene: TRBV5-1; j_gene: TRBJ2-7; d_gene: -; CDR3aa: CASSPQGSGYEQYF; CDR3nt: TGCGCCAGCAGCCCGCAGGGGAGCGGCTACGAGCAGTACTTC
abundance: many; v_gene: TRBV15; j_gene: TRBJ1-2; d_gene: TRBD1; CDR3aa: CATSSRRTGEGYTF; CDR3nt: TGTGCCACCAGCAGCCGCCGGACAGGGGAAGGCTACACCTTC
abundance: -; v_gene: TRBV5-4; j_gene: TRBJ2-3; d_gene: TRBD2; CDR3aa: CASSQERGGDTQYF; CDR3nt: TGTGCCAGCAGCCAAGAGCGGGGAGGAGATACGCAGTATTTT
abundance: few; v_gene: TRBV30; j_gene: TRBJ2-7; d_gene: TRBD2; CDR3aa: CASAGGRYEQYF; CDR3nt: TGTGCCTCAGCGGGAGGGCGGTACGAGCAGTACTTC
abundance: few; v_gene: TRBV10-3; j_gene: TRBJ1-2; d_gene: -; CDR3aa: CAISVQGVGYGYTF; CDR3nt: TGTGCCATCTCAGTACAGGGTGTCGGCTATGGCTACACCTTC
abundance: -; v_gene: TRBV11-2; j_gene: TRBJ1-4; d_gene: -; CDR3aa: CASSPRRRDEKLFF; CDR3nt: TGTGCCAGCAGCCCTCGACGGCGGGATGAAAAACTGTTTTTT